This T cell receptor beta chain was sequenced in a study of blood T cell repertoires in COVID-19. Study-level information: From the United States, Italy and Spain came samples of acute and convalescent COVID-19.

As handled by the study authors: Scientists estimated how many nucleated cells there were by amplifying reference gene primers. TCRdb's copy holds only in-frame clones and misses some; the assay was immunoSEQ multiplex PCR. The V and J calls and the clone size are those of that table, but D and trimming were determined from the DNA. The sample has around 250,000 clones; around 86% are singletons. The CDR3 spans 14 residues. The V segment lost 4 bases and the J segment 2 bases; nucleotides outside the gene matches: 3. Germline assignment: CDR1 SGHRS and CDR2 YFSETQ. The sequence was collected from a woman aged 30 to 39 with active or convalescent COVID-19. The source material was peripheral blood. The chain links TRBV5-1 to TRBJ1-2; 9 nucleotides align to TRBD1. The CDR3 reads CASSPGTGNYGYTF. The CDR3 nucleotides read TGCGCCAGCAGCCCAGGGACAGGGAACTATGGCTACACCTTC.